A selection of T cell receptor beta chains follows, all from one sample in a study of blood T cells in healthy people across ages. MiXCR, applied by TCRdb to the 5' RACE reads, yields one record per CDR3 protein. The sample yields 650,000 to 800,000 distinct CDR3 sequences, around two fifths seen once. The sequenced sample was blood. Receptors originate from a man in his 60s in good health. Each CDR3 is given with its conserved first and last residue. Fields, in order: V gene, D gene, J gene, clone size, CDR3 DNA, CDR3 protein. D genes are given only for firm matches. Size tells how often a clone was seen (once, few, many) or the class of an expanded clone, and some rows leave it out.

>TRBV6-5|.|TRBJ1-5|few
TGTGCCAGCAGTTACGGTCAGGGGTACGGTCAGCCCCAGCATTTT
CASSYGQGYGQPQHF
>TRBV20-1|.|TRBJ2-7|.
TGCAGTGCCGGGACGGGCATCGACGAGCAGTACTTC
CSAGTGIDEQYF
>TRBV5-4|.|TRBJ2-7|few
TGTGCCAGCAGCTTGGACCAGGGGGGCACCTACGAGCAGTACTTC
CASSLDQGGTYEQYF
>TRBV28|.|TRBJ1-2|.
TGTGCCAGCAGATCAGGTATAGGACAGTTAAATGGCTACACCTTC
CASRSGIGQLNGYTF
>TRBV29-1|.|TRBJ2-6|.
TGCAGCGTTGGTTTAAGGGGCTCTGAGGCCAACATCCTGACTTTC
CSVGLRGSEANILTF
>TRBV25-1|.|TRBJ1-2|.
TGTGCCAGCAGTGGGCTACGGGATAACTATGGCTACACCTTC
CASSGLRDNYGYTF
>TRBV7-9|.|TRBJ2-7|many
TGTGCCAGCAGCTCTTTGGGCGAGCAGTACTTC
CASSSLGEQYF
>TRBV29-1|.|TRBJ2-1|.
TGCAGCTTAACGTCAGGGGACGCCACGAAGTACAATGAGCAGTTCTTC
CSLTSGDATKYNEQFF
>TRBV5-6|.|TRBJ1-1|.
TGTGCCAGCAGCTTGGCGCGGACAGCAGGGTTCACTGAAGCTTTCTTT
CASSLARTAGFTEAFF
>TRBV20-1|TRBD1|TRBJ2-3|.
TGCAGTGCTAGAACCCACAGGGGGCGGACTGGCCTGACAGATACGCAGTATTTT
CSARTHRGRTGLTDTQYF
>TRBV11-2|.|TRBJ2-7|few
TGTGCCAGCAGCCAACCCCTAGGGGTCCACGAGCAGTACTTC
CASSQPLGVHEQYF
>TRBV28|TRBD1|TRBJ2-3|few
TGTGCCAGCAGTCCCTGGACAGGTAGCACAGATACGCAGTATTTT
CASSPWTGSTDTQYF